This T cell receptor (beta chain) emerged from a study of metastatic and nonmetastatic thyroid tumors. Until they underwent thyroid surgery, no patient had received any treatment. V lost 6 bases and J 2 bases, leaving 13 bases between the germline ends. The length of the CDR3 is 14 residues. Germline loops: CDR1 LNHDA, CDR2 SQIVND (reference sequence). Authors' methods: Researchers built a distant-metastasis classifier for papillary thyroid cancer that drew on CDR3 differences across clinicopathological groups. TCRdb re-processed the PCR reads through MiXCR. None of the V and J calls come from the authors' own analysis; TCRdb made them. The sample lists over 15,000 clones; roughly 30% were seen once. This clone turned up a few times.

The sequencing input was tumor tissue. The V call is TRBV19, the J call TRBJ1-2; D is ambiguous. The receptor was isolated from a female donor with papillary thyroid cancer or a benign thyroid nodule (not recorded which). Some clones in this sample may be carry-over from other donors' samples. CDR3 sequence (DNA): TGTGCCAGTAGCACCACCTGGCCCAACTATGGCTACACCTTC. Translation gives CASSTTWPNYGYTF.